This T cell receptor (beta chain) was identified during a study of blood T cells in healthy people across ages. Study-level points and caveats: No one knew whether donors had CMV, which possibly confounded expanded clonotype changes.

Of note for this clonotype: Antigen: not known.

Combining a sample-barcoded 5' primer with a J-beta primer mix, a second PCR ran for roughly 7 to 12 cycles. A template-switch adaptor with 12 random nucleotides tagged each cDNA molecule. TCRdb passed the 5' RACE reads through MiXCR, listing each CDR3 protein once. This table holds more than 800,000 distinct CDR3 sequences, roughly 45% found once. The V end was cut by 2 bases, the J end by 2 bases, with 13 bases between. The CDR3 is made up of 15 amino acids. Germline V gene sequence: CDR1 DFQATT, CDR2 SNEGSKA (reference sequence). The chain combines TRBV20-1 with TRBJ2-1; maybe TRBD1 (6 bases). Sample: blood. The origin of this receptor is a woman aged 55-70 years in good health. The CDR3 region has the DNA TGCAGTGCTAGACTTCCGGGACAAACCTACAATGAGCAGTTCTTC. This encodes CSARLPGQTYNEQFF.